This T cell receptor (beta chain) was found in a study of identical twins. Study observations and caveats: Not following the same donors, the study drew its conclusions from cross-sectional statistical analysis. Recombination models fit unrelated individuals' TCR alpha sharing but underestimated twins'.

Healthy Caucasian donors formed the entire cohort. Points on this clonotype: What it binds is not known.

The CDR3 covers 16 residues. V lost 2 bases and J 5 bases, leaving 15 bases between the germline ends. CDR1 is MDHEN and CDR2 is SYDVKM in the germline V gene. Template switching created a universal primer site, and the cDNA included unique molecular identifiers. TCRdb redid the calling of the 5' RACE reads with MiXCR, one entry per CDR3 protein. The sample records 500,000 to 550,000 distinct CDR3 sequences, about 20% being singletons. The same data also went into a second study, on yellow fever vaccine responses in identical twins.

This sequence originates from a woman younger than 30 in good health. Sequencing used CD4+ T cells sorted from blood. The chain recombines TRBV28 with TRBJ2-2; no clear D gene. The CDR3 DNA reads as TGTGCCAGCAGTTTACGGTCCCAAATGGGGACCGGGGAGCTGTTTTTT. Protein product: CASSLRSQMGTGELFF.